Each of the 14 T cell receptor beta chains below was sequenced from the same sample in a study of blood T cell repertoires in COVID-19. The assay was immunoSEQ multiplex PCR, and TCRdb's table has in-frame clones only and misses some. The table has around 93,000 clones, about 87% seen once; the top ten hold roughly 15%. Sequences were obtained from peripheral blood. Receptor source: a human donor in a cohort sampled during active COVID-19.

The chain links TRBV4-3 to TRBJ1-2; D might be TRBD1 (5 bases). This CDR3 comprises 13 residues. Trimming removed 4 bases at V and 3 bases at J, with 9 bases between. Looked up from germline, CDR1 is LGHNA and CDR2 is YSLEER. The CDR3 sequence: CASSPQEHYGYTF. In nucleotides, the CDR3 is TGCGCCAGCAGCCCACAGGAGCACTATGGCTACACCTTC.

This chain uses TRBV12-3 or TRBV12-4 with TRBJ1-1; tentative D call: TRBD1 (5 bases). Trimming removed 5 bases from V and 5 bases from J, with 12 bases in between. The CDR3 totals 13 residues. This CDR3 reads CASSNYGGTEAFF. CDR3 DNA sequence: TGTGCCAGCAGTAACTATGGGGGGACTGAAGCTTTCTTT.

A single count supports this clone. CDR3 protein: CASSLGTSNTDTQYF. The CDR3 bases are TGTGCCAGCAGTTTGGGGACTTCGAACACAGATACGCAGTATTTT. The chain uses TRBV7-3 and TRBJ2-3, with D tentatively TRBD2 (6 bases). V was clipped by 6 bases and J by 2 bases, with 15 bases between them. In germline, CDR1 is SGHTA, CDR2 FQGTGA. The CDR3 contains 15 residues. Using reference TRBV7-3 and TRBJ2-3 for the parts outside the CDR3, the full variable domain is GAGVSQTPSNKVTEKGKYVELRCDPISGHTALYWYRQSLGQGPEFLIYFQGTGAADDSGLPNDRFFAVRPEGSVSTLKIQRTERGDSAVYLCASSLGTSNTDTQYFGPGTRLTVL.

V usage is TRBV5-1 and J usage is TRBJ2-7, with 9 bases lining up with TRBD1. The germline gives CDR1 SGHRS, CDR2 YFSETQ. The CDR3 spans 14 residues. Unmatched junction bases numbered 4, after V lost 3 bases and J lost 3 bases. The CDR3 protein is CASSSGTGLYEQYF. In DNA form, the CDR3 reads TGCGCCAGCAGCTCAGGGACAGGGCTCTACGAGCAGTACTTC.

The chain combines TRBV4-3 with TRBJ2-1; perhaps TRBD1 as D (6 bases). V dropped 0 bases and J dropped 5 bases, with 14 bases sitting between them. Germline loops: CDR1 LGHNA, CDR2 YSLEER. The CDR3 sequence is 16 residues long. The DNA of the CDR3 is TGCGCCAGCAGCCAAGAGGCAACAGGGCGACACAATGAGCAGTTCTTC. As protein: CASSQEATGRHNEQFF.

This chain joins TRBV7-9 and TRBJ1-1; weak D call: TRBD1 (5 bases). There are 13 residues in the CDR3. V lost 2 bases, J lost 6 bases, and 10 bases lay in between. Germline V gene data show CDR1 as SEHNR and CDR2 as FQNEAQ (reference sequence). CDR3 sequence (DNA): TGTGCCAGCAGCTTACCGCGGGGCGCTGAAGCTTTCTTT. Its protein is CASSLPRGAEAFF.

The rearrangement joins TRBV25-1 to TRBJ2-5; TRBD1 is a possible D gene (7 bases). The length of the CDR3 is 15 residues. Germline V lookup: CDR1 MGHDK, CDR2 SYGVNS. Trimming shortened V by 1 base and J by 5 bases, and 14 bases separated the two germline ends. For the CDR3, the DNA is TGTGCCAGCAGTGAATGGAGGGGGCGCATTGAGACCCAGTACTTC. Its protein is CASSEWRGRIETQYF.

V gene TRBV18 combines with J gene TRBJ2-7, with 7 positions matching TRBD2. CDR1 is KGHSH, CDR2 LQKENI, per germline. CDR3 length equals 15 residues. The V segment lost 4 bases and the J segment 2 bases; nucleotides outside the gene matches: 8. This CDR3 reads CASSLGGWGTYEQYF. The CDR3 nucleotides are TGTGCCAGCTCACTGGGAGGGTGGGGAACCTACGAGCAGTACTTC.

The chain is built from TRBV29-1 and TRBJ2-7, with 7 bases that match TRBD1. V lost 2 bases and J lost 1; bases outside the gene matches: 14. The CDR3 has 17 residues. Germline-derived CDR1 and CDR2 are SQVTM and ANQGSEA. The CDR3, as DNA: TGCAGCGTTGAAAGTTTAAGGGGTGGGACAGCTTCCTACGAGCAGTACTTC. It encodes CSVESLRGGTASYEQYF.

This chain uses TRBV5-1 with TRBJ2-1; weak D call: TRBD2 (6 bases). CDR1 and CDR2 from the germline V gene are SGHRS and YFSETQ. There are 18 residues in the CDR3. V was pared by 0 bases and J by 6 bases, with 22 bases between. CDR3 protein: CASSLVSHWAGWRNEQFF. The DNA of the CDR3 is TGCGCCAGCAGCTTGGTCTCACATTGGGCGGGATGGCGCAATGAGCAGTTCTTC. Full variable domain (rest looked up from reference TRBV5-1 and TRBJ2-1): KAGVTQTPRYLIKTRGQQVTLSCSPISGHRSVSWYQQTPGQGLQFLFEYFSETQRNKGNFPGRFSGRQFSNSRSEMNVSTLELGDSALYLCASSLVSHWAGWRNEQFFGPGTRLTVL.

V and J are TRBV3-1 (or the pseudogene TRBV3-2) and TRBJ2-5, with D perhaps matching TRBD2 (7 bases). The V end was cut by 4 bases, the J end by 5 bases, with 17 bases between. The CDR3 totals 15 residues. CDR1 is LGHDT and CDR2 is YNNKEL in the germline V gene (reference sequence). In DNA form, the CDR3 reads TGTGCCAGCAGCCGCCGAGTGGGGGGGCCGGAGACCCAGTACTTC. It translates to CASSRRVGGPETQYF.

This sequence joins TRBV5-1 and TRBJ1-1, with a weak D call TRBD1 (5 bases). The V and J ends lost 3 bases and 1 base respectively, with 16 bases between them. The CDR3 length is 16 residues. Germline V lookup: CDR1 SGHRS, CDR2 YFSETQ. The CDR3 region is CASSWGGATGNTEAFF. For the CDR3, the DNA is TGCGCCAGCAGCTGGGGGGGAGCCACAGGGAACACTGAAGCTTTCTTT.

This clone was recorded once. The chain combines TRBV10-3 with TRBJ1-5; TRBD1 might be the D (6 bases). Per germline, CDR1 ENHRY and CDR2 SYGVKD. This CDR3 region has 13 residues. V lost 6 bases and J lost 4, with 10 bases in between. The CDR3 reads CAIRADRNQPQHF. As DNA, the CDR3 is TGTGCCATCAGAGCGGACAGAAATCAGCCCCAGCATTTT.

The J gene is TRBJ2-7, the V gene TRBV28; D possibly corresponds to TRBD2 (6 bases). CDR3 length: 14 residues. Germline assignment: CDR1 MDHEN and CDR2 SYDVKM. Trimming stripped 2 bases from V and 4 bases from J, with 12 bases between. CDR3 sequence reads: CASSLAAGRYEQYF. For the CDR3, the DNA is TGTGCCAGCAGTTTAGCCGCCGGGAGATACGAGCAGTACTTC.